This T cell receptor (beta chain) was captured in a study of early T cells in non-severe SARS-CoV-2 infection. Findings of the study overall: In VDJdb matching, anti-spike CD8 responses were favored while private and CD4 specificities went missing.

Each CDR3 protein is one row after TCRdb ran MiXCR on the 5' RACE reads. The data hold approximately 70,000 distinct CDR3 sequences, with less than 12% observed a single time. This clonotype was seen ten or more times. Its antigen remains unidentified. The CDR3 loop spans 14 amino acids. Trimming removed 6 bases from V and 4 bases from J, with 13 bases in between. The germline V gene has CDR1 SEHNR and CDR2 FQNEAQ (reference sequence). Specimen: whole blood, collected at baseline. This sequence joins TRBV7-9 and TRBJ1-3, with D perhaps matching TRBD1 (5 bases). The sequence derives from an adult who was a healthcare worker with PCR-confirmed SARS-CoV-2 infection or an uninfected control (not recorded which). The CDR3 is CASSFGREGNTIYF. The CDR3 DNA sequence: TGTGCCAGCAGTTTCGGCAGGGAAGGAAACACCATATATTTT.